Sequencing of this T cell receptor beta chain was carried out in a study of T-cell memory formation after mild COVID-19. Turning to the study itself: Largely donor-specific sequence clusters came from two donors.

The V gene end was trimmed by 10 bases and the J gene end by 5 bases; junction bases not matched to a gene: 13. This CDR3 has 15 residues. TCRdb itself ran the 5' RACE reads through MiXCR, one entry per CDR3 protein. The data contain approximately 390,000 distinct CDR3 sequences, approximately 16% of them singletons. The TCR sequence derives from a man between 18 and 35 years old who had mild COVID-19 (a few samples of this study predate the infection). Cell type and time point are not known. The sample comprised PBMCs or a T cell subset sorted from them (not recorded which). The chain couples TRBV12-3 or TRBV12-4 to TRBJ2-5; 10 bases align to TRBD2. This chain's CDR3 is CATKGGLAGDETQYF. The CDR3 DNA follows: TGTGCCACCAAGGGGGGGCTAGCGGGGGATGAGACCCAGTACTTC.